This T cell receptor beta chain is drawn from a study of blood T cell repertoires in COVID-19. How the authors handled the data: Estimated nucleated cell counts came from reference gene primer amplification. Data came from immunoSEQ multiplex PCR; TCRdb stores just in-frame clones and leaves some out. V and J calls and clone size come straight from that table; D and trimming were deduced from the DNA. This table has around 15,000 clones, over 75% appearing once. The CDR3 is made up of 16 amino acids. Per the germline V gene, CDR1 is LGHNA and CDR2 is YSLEER. Germline trimming cut 6 bases from V and 9 bases from J; bases unmatched to any gene: 12.

The receptor was derived from a woman aged 70-85 years with active COVID-19. The genes are TRBV4-3 and TRBJ2-1; 12 bases are a match to TRBD2. Sequencing was done on a sample of peripheral blood. CDR3 region: CASSRTSGIDRGEQFF. CDR3 bases: TGCGCCAGCAGTCGGACTAGCGGGATCGATCGGGGTGAGCAGTTCTTC.